This T cell receptor beta chain is from a study of T cell responses to AZD1222 COVID-19 vaccine. Points from the study as a whole: The study identified only five or six AZD1222 recipients as seropositive at baseline. Unmutated variant regions reportedly attract nearly half of all spike-specific TCRs.

J lost 2 bases, V lost 3 bases, and 6 bases had no gene match. Germline CDR1 DFQATT, CDR2 SNEGSKA (reference sequence). The CDR3 extends over 14 amino acids. Produced via immunoSEQ multiplex PCR; TCRdb's table is partial and in-frame only. The sample holds around 150,000 clones; about 91% are singletons and the top ten take 1% to 1.5%. Turning to this clone: As yet, its antigen is unknown.

Pooled together were second doses at about 4 or about 12 weeks. This receptor was identified in an adult who received the AZD1222 COVID-19 vaccine. This chain connects TRBV20-1 to TRBJ2-7; TRBD2 matches 8 bases. This sample comprised peripheral blood, obtained 28 days after the second AZD1222 dose. The CDR3: CSASAGLETYEQYF. CDR3 coding DNA: TGCAGTGCTAGTGCGGGACTAGAGACCTACGAGCAGTACTTC.